This T cell receptor beta chain was recovered during a study of cytomegalovirus exposure and HLA in healthy donors. Findings and limits, study-wide: Researchers reported that a few CMV-associated chains were confirmed in vitro as CMV antigen-specific.

V was shortened by 1 base and J by 6 bases, with 16 bases between the two germline ends. CDR1 and CDR2 (germline): MGHDK, SYGVNS. This CDR3 region has 15 residues. The PCR had 60 Vbeta and 13 Jbeta primers. Clones were read by immunoSEQ multiplex PCR, and TCRdb kept only the in-frame ones, dropping some. The table lists around 300,000 clones, about 75% of them singletons. This clone has just a few counts. Its antigen is unidentified. The chain carries TRBV25-1 and TRBJ2-7; maybe TRBD1 (6 bases). The sequenced material came from PBMCs. This sequence originates from a female donor in good health and CMV-seronegative. Here the CDR3 DNA reads TGTGCCAGCAGTGAATGGGGGCCACGGTCTGGCGAGCAGTACTTC. Translating it yields CASSEWGPRSGEQYF.